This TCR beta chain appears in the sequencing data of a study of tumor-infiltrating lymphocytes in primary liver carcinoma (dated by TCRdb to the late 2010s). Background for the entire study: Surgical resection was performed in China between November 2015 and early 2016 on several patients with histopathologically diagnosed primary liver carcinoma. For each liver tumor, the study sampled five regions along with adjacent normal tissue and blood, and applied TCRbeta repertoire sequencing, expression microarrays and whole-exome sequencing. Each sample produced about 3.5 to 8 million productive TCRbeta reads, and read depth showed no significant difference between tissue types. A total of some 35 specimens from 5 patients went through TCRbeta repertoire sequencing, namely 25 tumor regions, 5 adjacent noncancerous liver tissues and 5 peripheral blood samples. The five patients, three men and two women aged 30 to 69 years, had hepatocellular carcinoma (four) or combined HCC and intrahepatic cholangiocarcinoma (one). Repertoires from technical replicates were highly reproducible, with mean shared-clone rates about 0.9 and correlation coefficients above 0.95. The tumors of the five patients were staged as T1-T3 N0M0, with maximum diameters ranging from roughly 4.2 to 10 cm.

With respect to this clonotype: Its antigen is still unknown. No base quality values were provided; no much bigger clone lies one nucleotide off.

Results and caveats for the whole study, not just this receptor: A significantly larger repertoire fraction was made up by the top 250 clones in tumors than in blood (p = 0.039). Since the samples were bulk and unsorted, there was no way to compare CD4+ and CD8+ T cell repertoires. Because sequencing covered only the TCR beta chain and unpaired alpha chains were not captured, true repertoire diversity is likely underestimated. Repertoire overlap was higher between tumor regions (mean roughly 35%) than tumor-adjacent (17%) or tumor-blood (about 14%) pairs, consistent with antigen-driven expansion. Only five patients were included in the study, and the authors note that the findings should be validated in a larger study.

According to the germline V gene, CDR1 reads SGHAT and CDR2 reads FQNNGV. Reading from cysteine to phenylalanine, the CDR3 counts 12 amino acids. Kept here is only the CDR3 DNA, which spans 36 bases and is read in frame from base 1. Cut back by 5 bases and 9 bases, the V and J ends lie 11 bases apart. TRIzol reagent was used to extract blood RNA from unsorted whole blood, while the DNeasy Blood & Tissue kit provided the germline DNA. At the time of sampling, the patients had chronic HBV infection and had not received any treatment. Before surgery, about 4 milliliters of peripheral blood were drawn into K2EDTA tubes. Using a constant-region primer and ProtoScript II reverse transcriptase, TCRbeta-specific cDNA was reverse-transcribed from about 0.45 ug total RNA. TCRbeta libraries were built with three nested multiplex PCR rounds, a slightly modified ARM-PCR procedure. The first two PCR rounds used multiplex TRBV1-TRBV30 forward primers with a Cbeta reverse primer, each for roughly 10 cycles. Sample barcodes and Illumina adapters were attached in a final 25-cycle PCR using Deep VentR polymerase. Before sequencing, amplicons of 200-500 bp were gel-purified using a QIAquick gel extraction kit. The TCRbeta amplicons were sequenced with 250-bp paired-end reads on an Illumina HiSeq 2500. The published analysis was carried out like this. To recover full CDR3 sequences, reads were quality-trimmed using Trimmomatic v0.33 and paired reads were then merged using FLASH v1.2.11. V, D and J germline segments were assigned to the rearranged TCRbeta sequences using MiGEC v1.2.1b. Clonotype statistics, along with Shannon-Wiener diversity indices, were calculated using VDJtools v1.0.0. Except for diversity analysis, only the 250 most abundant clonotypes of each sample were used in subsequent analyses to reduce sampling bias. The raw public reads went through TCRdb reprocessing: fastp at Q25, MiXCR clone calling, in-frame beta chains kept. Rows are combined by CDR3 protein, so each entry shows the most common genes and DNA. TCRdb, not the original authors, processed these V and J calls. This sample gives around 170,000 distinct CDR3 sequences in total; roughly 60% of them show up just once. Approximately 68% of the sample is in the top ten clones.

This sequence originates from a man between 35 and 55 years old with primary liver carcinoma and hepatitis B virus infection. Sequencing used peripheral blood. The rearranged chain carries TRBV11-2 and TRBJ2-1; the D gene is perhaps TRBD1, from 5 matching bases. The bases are TGTGCCAGCAGCGGGCTGGGGCGTGAGCAGTTCTTC. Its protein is CASSGLGREQFF.